Listed below are T cell receptor beta chains from one sample, sequenced in a study of blood T cell repertoires in COVID-19. Sequencing used immunoSEQ multiplex PCR; TCRdb keeps in-frame clones, though not all of them. The sample contains about 300,000 clones, about 87% of which appear only once. The material sequenced was peripheral blood. Receptor source: a man between 65 and 79 years old with acute or convalescent COVID-19. The CDR3 runs from the conserved cysteine through the conserved F or W. Each record gives: CDR3 DNA, CDR3 protein, J gene, clone size, V gene, D gene. A D gene is named only where the DNA matches it firmly. Expanded clones get a size class; other rows say once, few or many, or leave the size out.

CDR3 DNA: TGTGCCAGCAGCGTAGTAAGCGGGGCAAGCACAGATACGCAGTATTTT; CDR3 protein: CASSVVSGASTDTQYF; J gene: TRBJ2-3; clone size: .; V gene: TRBV9; D gene: TRBD2
CDR3 DNA: TGTGGGGCTGGGAACAGGAGGGACACTGAAGCTTTCTTT; CDR3 protein: CGAGNRRDTEAFF; J gene: TRBJ1-1; clone size: .; V gene: TRBV30; D gene: .
CDR3 DNA: TGTGCCAGCAGCTTATCCCGCGGGCGCGCCGGGGAGCTGTTTTTT; CDR3 protein: CASSLSRGRAGELFF; J gene: TRBJ2-2; clone size: .; V gene: TRBV7-2; D gene: .
CDR3 DNA: TGTGCCAGCAGTAGACAGGGAACAGATACGCAGTATTTT; CDR3 protein: CASSRQGTDTQYF; J gene: TRBJ2-3; clone size: once; V gene: TRBV6-5; D gene: TRBD1
CDR3 DNA: TGTGCCAGCAGCTTAACTGGGGGGGAGACTAACTATGGCTACACCTTC; CDR3 protein: CASSLTGGETNYGYTF; J gene: TRBJ1-2; clone size: .; V gene: TRBV7-9; D gene: .
CDR3 DNA: TGTGCCAACAGCGTCCAGGGGAACACTGAAGCTTTCTTT; CDR3 protein: CANSVQGNTEAFF; J gene: TRBJ1-1; clone size: .; V gene: TRBV2; D gene: .
CDR3 DNA: TGCGCCAGCAGCTTGGCCGGGGAGTCGTTGGACGGCTACACCTTC; CDR3 protein: CASSLAGESLDGYTF; J gene: TRBJ1-2; clone size: .; V gene: TRBV5-1; D gene: .
CDR3 DNA: TGTGCCAGTAGTAAGGGGCCCGGAGGACTATTGAACACTGAAGCTTTCTTT; CDR3 protein: CASSKGPGGLLNTEAFF; J gene: TRBJ1-1; clone size: .; V gene: TRBV19; D gene: .
CDR3 DNA: TGTGCCAGCAGCGTGAGGACTAGCGGGGCAATCACCGGGGAGCTGTTTTTT; CDR3 protein: CASSVRTSGAITGELFF; J gene: TRBJ2-2; clone size: .; V gene: TRBV9; D gene: TRBD2
CDR3 DNA: TGTGCCAGCTCACCCAAAGGGGGCGGATCGTTTGATGAGCAGTTCTTC; CDR3 protein: CASSPKGGGSFDEQFF; J gene: TRBJ2-1; clone size: .; V gene: TRBV18; D gene: TRBD1
CDR3 DNA: TGTGCCAGCAGCCAAGTGGCTTCGGGTAATTCACCCCTCCACTTT; CDR3 protein: CASSQVASGNSPLHF; J gene: TRBJ1-6; clone size: few; V gene: TRBV14; D gene: .
CDR3 DNA: TGTGCCAGCTCACCTAGAGAAGACAATGAGCAGTTCTTC; CDR3 protein: CASSPREDNEQFF; J gene: TRBJ2-1; clone size: .; V gene: TRBV18; D gene: .
CDR3 DNA: TGTGCCAGCACCCACGGGGGAACTAGCGGGGGCGAGCAGTACTTC; CDR3 protein: CASTHGGTSGGEQYF; J gene: TRBJ2-7; clone size: .; V gene: TRBV6-5; D gene: TRBD2
CDR3 DNA: TGTGCCACCAGCAGAGGTCCGACTAGCGGGTACAATGAGCAGTTCTTC; CDR3 protein: CATSRGPTSGYNEQFF; J gene: TRBJ2-1; clone size: .; V gene: TRBV15; D gene: TRBD2
CDR3 DNA: TGTGCCAGCAGCTTGGACAGGGGATTCACAGATACGCAGTATTTT; CDR3 protein: CASSLDRGFTDTQYF; J gene: TRBJ2-3; clone size: .; V gene: TRBV5-4; D gene: TRBD1
CDR3 DNA: TGTGCCAGCAGCTTATGGGGGGGAACCTACGAGCAGTACTTC; CDR3 protein: CASSLWGGTYEQYF; J gene: TRBJ2-7; clone size: .; V gene: TRBV7-2; D gene: TRBD2
CDR3 DNA: TGTGCCAGCAGCAATGACGGGCGGGGGGGAAGCTCCTACGAGCAGTACTTC; CDR3 protein: CASSNDGRGGSSYEQYF; J gene: TRBJ2-7; clone size: .; V gene: TRBV21-1; D gene: .
CDR3 DNA: TGTGCCAGCAGCGTAGCTGGATCCGGGACTAGTAGTGATACGCAGTATTTT; CDR3 protein: CASSVAGSGTSSDTQYF; J gene: TRBJ2-3; clone size: .; V gene: TRBV9; D gene: TRBD2
CDR3 DNA: TGTGCCAGCAGCTTGCGGCAGGGAATAGACGATGAGCAGTTCTTC; CDR3 protein: CASSLRQGIDDEQFF; J gene: TRBJ2-1; clone size: .; V gene: TRBV5-4; D gene: .
CDR3 DNA: TGTGCCACCAGTGATCTGGGAGGGAGGGAGACCCAGTACTTC; CDR3 protein: CATSDLGGRETQYF; J gene: TRBJ2-5; clone size: .; V gene: TRBV24-1; D gene: TRBD2
CDR3 DNA: TGTGCCAGCAGTACGTCCTGGCCAGGGATTCAGTACTTC; CDR3 protein: CASSTSWPGIQYF; J gene: TRBJ2-4; clone size: .; V gene: TRBV28; D gene: .
CDR3 DNA: TGTGCCAGCAGTTTGGCGGGAGAGGTCGACGAGCAGTACTTC; CDR3 protein: CASSLAGEVDEQYF; J gene: TRBJ2-7; clone size: .; V gene: TRBV28; D gene: TRBD2
CDR3 DNA: TGTGCCAGCGTTAGCGGGATGGCAGAGACCCAGTACTTC; CDR3 protein: CASVSGMAETQYF; J gene: TRBJ2-5; clone size: .; V gene: TRBV28; D gene: TRBD2
CDR3 DNA: TGCGCCAGCAGCTCACAGGGGTCAGGCTATGGCTACACCTTC; CDR3 protein: CASSSQGSGYGYTF; J gene: TRBJ1-2; clone size: .; V gene: TRBV5-1; D gene: TRBD1
CDR3 DNA: TGTGCCAGTAGTATCTCCGGGACTAGCGGGAGTGTCTGGGAGACCCAGTACTTC; CDR3 protein: CASSISGTSGSVWETQYF; J gene: TRBJ2-5; clone size: .; V gene: TRBV19; D gene: TRBD2
CDR3 DNA: TGTGCCAGCAGCTCGGGAAGGACAGGGTCAGGTCAGCCCCAGCATTTT; CDR3 protein: CASSSGRTGSGQPQHF; J gene: TRBJ1-5; clone size: .; V gene: TRBV7-2; D gene: TRBD1
CDR3 DNA: TGTGCCAGCAGCTTAGGGGGACTAGCGGGAGGCTTATCAGATACGCAGTATTTT; CDR3 protein: CASSLGGLAGGLSDTQYF; J gene: TRBJ2-3; clone size: .; V gene: TRBV7-2; D gene: TRBD2
CDR3 DNA: TGTGCCAGCAGTTTAGGCGGGAGGGGGAAACTGTTTTTT; CDR3 protein: CASSLGGRGKLFF; J gene: TRBJ1-4; clone size: .; V gene: TRBV28; D gene: .
CDR3 DNA: TGTGCCACCAGCAGCCCGGGACAGGGTACGTCCGGGGAGCTGTTTTTT; CDR3 protein: CATSSPGQGTSGELFF; J gene: TRBJ2-2; clone size: .; V gene: TRBV15; D gene: TRBD1
CDR3 DNA: TGTGCCAGCTCCCTAACTAGCTCTGGGGCCAACGTCCTGACTTTC; CDR3 protein: CASSLTSSGANVLTF; J gene: TRBJ2-6; clone size: .; V gene: TRBV18; D gene: .
CDR3 DNA: TGTGCCAGCAGCTTAACCCTTGCGGGGGAGACCCAGTACTTC; CDR3 protein: CASSLTLAGETQYF; J gene: TRBJ2-5; clone size: .; V gene: TRBV7-2; D gene: .
CDR3 DNA: TGTGCCAGTAGTATGGACAGGGGGGGCAATCAGCCCCAGCATTTT; CDR3 protein: CASSMDRGGNQPQHF; J gene: TRBJ1-5; clone size: .; V gene: TRBV19; D gene: TRBD1
CDR3 DNA: TGTGCCAGCAGTATCCCGGGGGTGCAGCCCCAGCATTTT; CDR3 protein: CASSIPGVQPQHF; J gene: TRBJ1-5; clone size: .; V gene: TRBV12-3/TRBV12-4; D gene: .
CDR3 DNA: TGTGCCAGCAACAACCCCGCCAGGGGAGGCAATCAGCCCCAGCATTTT; CDR3 protein: CASNNPARGGNQPQHF; J gene: TRBJ1-5; clone size: .; V gene: TRBV6-6; D gene: .
CDR3 DNA: TGCGCCAGCAGCTTGGCCATCGCGGGGTACGAGCAGTACTTC; CDR3 protein: CASSLAIAGYEQYF; J gene: TRBJ2-7; clone size: .; V gene: TRBV5-1; D gene: .
CDR3 DNA: TGTGCCAGCAGCCAAGATCTAGCGGGGGCCGACAATGAGCAGTTCTTC; CDR3 protein: CASSQDLAGADNEQFF; J gene: TRBJ2-1; clone size: .; V gene: TRBV3-1/TRBV3-2; D gene: TRBD2
CDR3 DNA: TGTGCCAGCAGTCGCCTTGGGACAGGGCCCCATGAGCAGTTCTTC; CDR3 protein: CASSRLGTGPHEQFF; J gene: TRBJ2-1; clone size: .; V gene: TRBV2; D gene: TRBD1
CDR3 DNA: TGTGCCAGCAGTCGCCGACAGGGGGTCAGTCAGCCCCAGCATTTT; CDR3 protein: CASSRRQGVSQPQHF; J gene: TRBJ1-5; clone size: few; V gene: TRBV6-6; D gene: TRBD1